Reported below is one T cell receptor beta chain. This clone was seen a few times. It lacks a known antigen. No base-level quality is on record; no much larger clone is a single base apart. Enrolling through a virtual design, the prospective study's participants ranged in age from roughly 18 to 95 years and lived across 24 United States geographic areas. In the prospective study, participants were assigned to cohorts based on the clinical history participants reported in a screening survey and a study questionnaire. Recovered participants in ImmuneRACE Cohort 3 were defined as having two consecutive negative NP/OP PCR tests, clearance from a healthcare professional, or resolution of symptoms. In the prospective study, whole blood, serum and a nasopharyngeal or oropharyngeal swab were collected from each participant by mobile phlebotomists. Over a roughly 2-month period, participants in the prospective study had the option of providing additional blood draws and questionnaires. Before DNA extraction, prospective study blood samples were shipped either frozen or at room temperature.

The immunoSEQ Assay, a bias-controlled multiplex PCR, was used to amplify TCRbeta CDR3 regions from genomic DNA. The original pipeline was this. Nucleated cell counts per sample were estimated from amplification of reference gene primers within the assay. To quantify the absolute abundance of each unique TCRbeta CDR3 rearrangement, sequence reads were collapsed and filtered. For each sample, productive Simpson clonality was calculated as the square root of Simpson's diversity index across productive rearrangements. This immuneACCESS table, as held by TCRdb, lists in-frame sequences with V and J called but not all clones. Of the missing ones, under half trace to an unresolved V gene in checked studies; the others have no known cause. V and J calls and clone size are given by that table; D and trimming were obtained from the DNA. The sample table shows roughly 280,000 clones, and more than 80% are seen once. Of the sample, over 2% falls within the top ten clones.

The sample comes from a study of blood T cell repertoires in COVID-19 (dated by TCRdb to 2020 to 2022). About the full investigation: The collaborator samples originated in the United States, Italy and Spain and spanned the acute and convalescent phases of COVID-19. Samples came from the ongoing ImmuneRACE study (first 160 participants) plus 1,254 subjects from 6 global collaborators. A de-identified subject ID, COVID-19 status, age in years and sex were almost always included in the sample metadata. The prospective study material was composed of cDNA or gDNA derived from T cells, B-cell-depleted T cells, or PBMCs. HLA class I and class II types, where available, came from metadata supplied by the sample provider rather than from assay-based typing. The repertoires were made available in a free public database intended to serve as a resource for research on the immune response to SARS-CoV-2. Subjects who had been exposed to COVID-19, were actively infected with it, or had recovered from it provided the deeply sampled blood TCRbeta repertoires that made up the dataset.

The CDR3 holds 14 amino acids from the cysteine to the phenylalanine. Only CDR3 DNA is held: 42 bases, read in frame from base 1. Germline trimming: 0 bases from V, 6 bases from J; junction bases outside gene matches: 4. CDR1 and CDR2 were assigned from the germline V gene as SGHDT and YYEEEE. What the study reported, not specific to this receptor: The quantity of clinical and demographic metadata differed by source and by participant and was supplied without curation.

Specimen: PBMCs or T cells enriched from blood (not recorded which). The TCR comes from a woman aged 18-30 years who had recovered from COVID-19. The chain is assembled from TRBV5-6 and TRBJ2-3; 7 central bases correspond to TRBD2. The CDR3 has the sequence CASSLGLAVDTQYF. The DNA reads as follows: TGTGCCAGCAGCTTGGGGCTAGCGGTGGATACGCAGTATTTT.